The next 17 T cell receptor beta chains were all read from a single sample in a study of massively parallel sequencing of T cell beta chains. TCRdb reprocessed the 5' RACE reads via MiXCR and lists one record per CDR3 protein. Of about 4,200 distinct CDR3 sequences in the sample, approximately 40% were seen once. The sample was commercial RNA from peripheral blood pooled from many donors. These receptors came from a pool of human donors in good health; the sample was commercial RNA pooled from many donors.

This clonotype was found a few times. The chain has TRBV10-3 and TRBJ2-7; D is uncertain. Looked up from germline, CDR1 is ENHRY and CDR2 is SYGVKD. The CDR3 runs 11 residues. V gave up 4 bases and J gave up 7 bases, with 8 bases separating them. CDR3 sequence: CAISVTDEQYF. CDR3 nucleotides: TGTGCCATCAGTGTGACGGATGAGCAGTACTTC.

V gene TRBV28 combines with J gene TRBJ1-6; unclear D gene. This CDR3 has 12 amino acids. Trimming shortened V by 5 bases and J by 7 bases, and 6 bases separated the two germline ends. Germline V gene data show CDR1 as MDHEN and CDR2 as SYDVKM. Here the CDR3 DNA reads TGTGCCAGCAGTAGTTTCAATTCACCCCTCCACTTT. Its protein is CASSSFNSPLHF.

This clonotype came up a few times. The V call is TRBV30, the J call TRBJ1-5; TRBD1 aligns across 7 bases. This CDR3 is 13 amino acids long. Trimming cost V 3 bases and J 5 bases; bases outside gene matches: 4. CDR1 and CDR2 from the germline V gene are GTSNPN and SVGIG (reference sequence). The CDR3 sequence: CAWSATGDQPQHF. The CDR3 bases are TGTGCCTGGAGCGCTACAGGGGATCAGCCCCAGCATTTT.

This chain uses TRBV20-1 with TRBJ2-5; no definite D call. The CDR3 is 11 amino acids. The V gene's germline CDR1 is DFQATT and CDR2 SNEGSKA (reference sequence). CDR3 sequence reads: CSPRRQETQYF. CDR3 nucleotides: TGCAGCCCACGAAGGCAAGAGACCCAGTACTTC.

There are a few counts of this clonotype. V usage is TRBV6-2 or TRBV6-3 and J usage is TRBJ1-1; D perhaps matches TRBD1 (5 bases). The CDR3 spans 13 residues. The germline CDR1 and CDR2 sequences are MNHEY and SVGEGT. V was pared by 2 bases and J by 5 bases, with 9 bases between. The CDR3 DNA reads TGTGCCAGCAGTTACGTCTGGGGGACTGAAGCTTTCTTT. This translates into CASSYVWGTEAFF.

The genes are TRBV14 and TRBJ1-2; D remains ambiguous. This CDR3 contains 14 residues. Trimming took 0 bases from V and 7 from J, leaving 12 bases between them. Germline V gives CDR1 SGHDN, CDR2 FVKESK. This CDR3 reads CASSQDRGFLGYTF. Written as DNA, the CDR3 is TGTGCCAGCAGCCAAGATCGCGGGTTTCTTGGCTACACCTTC.

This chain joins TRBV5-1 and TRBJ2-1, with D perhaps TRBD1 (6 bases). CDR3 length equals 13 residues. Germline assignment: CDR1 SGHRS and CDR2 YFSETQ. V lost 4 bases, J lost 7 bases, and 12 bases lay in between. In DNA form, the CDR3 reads TGCGCCAGCAGCCCCTTTCAGGGGAATGAGCAGTTCTTC. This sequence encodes CASSPFQGNEQFF.

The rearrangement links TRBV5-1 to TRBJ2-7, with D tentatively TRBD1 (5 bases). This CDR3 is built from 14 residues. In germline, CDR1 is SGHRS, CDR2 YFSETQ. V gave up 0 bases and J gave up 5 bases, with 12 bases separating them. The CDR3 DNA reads TGCGCCAGCAGCTTGGGACATGGGGCCAACGAGCAGTACTTC. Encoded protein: CASSLGHGANEQYF.

The CDR3 DNA follows: TGCGCCAGCTGGGCGGGAGGGTACAATGAGCAGTTCTTC. This gives the protein CASWAGGYNEQFF. The chain has TRBV5-1 and TRBJ2-1, with 9 bases matching TRBD2. V shed 7 bases and J 4 bases; nucleotides not matched to a gene: 3. The CDR3 extends over 13 amino acids. CDR1 is SGHRS, CDR2 YFSETQ, per germline.

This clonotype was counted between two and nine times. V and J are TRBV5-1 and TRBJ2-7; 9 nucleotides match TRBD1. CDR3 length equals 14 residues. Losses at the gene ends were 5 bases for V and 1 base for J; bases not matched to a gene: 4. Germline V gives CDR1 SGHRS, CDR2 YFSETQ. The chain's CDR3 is CASSIGTGSYEQYF. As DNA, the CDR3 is TGCGCCAGCAGTATCGGGACAGGGTCCTACGAGCAGTACTTC.

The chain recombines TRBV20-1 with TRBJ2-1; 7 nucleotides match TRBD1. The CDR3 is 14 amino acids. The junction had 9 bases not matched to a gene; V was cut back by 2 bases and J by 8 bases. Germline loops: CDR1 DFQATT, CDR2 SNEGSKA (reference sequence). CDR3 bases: TGCAGTGCTAGATCGTACAGGGGCATCGATGAGCAGTTCTTC. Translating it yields CSARSYRGIDEQFF.

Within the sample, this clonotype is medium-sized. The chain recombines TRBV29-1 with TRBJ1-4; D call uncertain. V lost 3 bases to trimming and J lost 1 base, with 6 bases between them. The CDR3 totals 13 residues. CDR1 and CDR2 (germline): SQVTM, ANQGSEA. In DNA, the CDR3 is TGCAGCGTTGAGGGCGGAACTAATGAAAAACTGTTTTTT. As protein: CSVEGGTNEKLFF.

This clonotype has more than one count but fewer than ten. The CDR3 reads CASTGGSNQPQHF. In nucleotides, the CDR3 is TGCGCCAGCACAGGGGGAAGCAATCAGCCCCAGCATTTT. The rearrangement joins TRBV10-2 to TRBJ1-5, with 7 nucleotides matching TRBD1. The junction had 1 base not matched to a gene; V was cut back by 7 bases and J by 1 base. Germline V CDR1 and CDR2: WSHSY, SAAADI. The CDR3 has 13 residues.

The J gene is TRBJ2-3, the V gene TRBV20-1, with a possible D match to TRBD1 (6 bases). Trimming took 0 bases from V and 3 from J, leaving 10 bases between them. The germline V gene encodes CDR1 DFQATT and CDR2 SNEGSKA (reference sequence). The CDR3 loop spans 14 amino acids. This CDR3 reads CSARDRQGTDTQYF. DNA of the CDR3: TGCAGTGCTAGAGATAGGCAGGGGACAGATACGCAGTATTTT.

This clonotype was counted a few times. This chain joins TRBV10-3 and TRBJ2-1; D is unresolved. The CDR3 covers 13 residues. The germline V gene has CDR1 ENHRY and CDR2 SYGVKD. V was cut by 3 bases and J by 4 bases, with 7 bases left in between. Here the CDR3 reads CAISDRVYNEQFF. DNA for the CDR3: TGTGCCATCAGTGACCGGGTTTACAATGAGCAGTTCTTC.

The CDR3 here is CASSAGTGGDQPQHF. The CDR3 coding sequence is TGTGCCAGCAGCGCAGGGACAGGGGGAGACCAGCCCCAGCATTTT. The J gene is TRBJ1-5, the V gene TRBV5-7; 11 nucleotides match TRBD1. Being an ORF, TRBV5-7 has a function that is uncertain. CDR3 length equals 15 residues. V trimming: 4 bases; J trimming: 7 bases; junction bases outside the gene matches: 7.

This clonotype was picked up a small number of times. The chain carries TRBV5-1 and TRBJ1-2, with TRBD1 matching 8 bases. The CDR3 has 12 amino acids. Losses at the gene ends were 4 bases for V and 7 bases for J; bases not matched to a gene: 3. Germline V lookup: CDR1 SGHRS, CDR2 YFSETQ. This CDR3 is CASSRTGSGYTF. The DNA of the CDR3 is TGCGCCAGCAGCAGGACAGGGTCTGGCTACACCTTC.